This T cell receptor (beta chain) was identified during a study of shared clonotypes between healthy human individuals. The V and J ends lost 1 base and 0 bases respectively, with 7 bases between them. Germline V gene sequence: CDR1 LNHDA, CDR2 SQIVND (reference sequence). This CDR3 spans 15 amino acids. For this clone: Different DNA sequences within this sample yield the same CDR3.

This table comes from immunoSEQ multiplex PCR, and its TCRdb copy is limited to in-frame clones, with some not included. The table lists a few million clones, 93% of them singletons. This receptor was obtained from a young man in good health. Some clones in this sample may be carry-over from other donors' samples. The sequenced sample was naive CD4+ T cells from PBMCs. The subset was: CD45RA+ positively selected. The chain links TRBV19 to TRBJ2-1; the D gene is possibly TRBD2 (6 bases). Written as DNA, the CDR3 is TGTGCCAGTAGTATAGTAGCGGTCTCCTACAATGAGCAGTTCTTC. Protein product: CASSIVAVSYNEQFF.